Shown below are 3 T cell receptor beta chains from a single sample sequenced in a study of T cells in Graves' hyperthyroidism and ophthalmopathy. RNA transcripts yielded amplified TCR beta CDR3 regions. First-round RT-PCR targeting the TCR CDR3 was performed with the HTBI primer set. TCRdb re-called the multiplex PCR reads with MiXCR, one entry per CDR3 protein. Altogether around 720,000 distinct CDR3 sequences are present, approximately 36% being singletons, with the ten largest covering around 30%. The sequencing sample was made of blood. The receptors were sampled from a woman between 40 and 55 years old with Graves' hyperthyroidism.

The DNA of the CDR3 is TGTGCCAGCAGCCTAACGAGGGGTTTCGGTGAAGCTTTCTTT. Amino acids: CASSLTRGFGEAFF. This chain connects TRBV28 to TRBJ1-1, with a tentative D call TRBD1 (5 bases). V gave up 6 bases and J gave up 7 bases, with 18 bases separating them. The CDR3 is 14 residues long. The germline V gene encodes CDR1 MDHEN and CDR2 SYDVKM.

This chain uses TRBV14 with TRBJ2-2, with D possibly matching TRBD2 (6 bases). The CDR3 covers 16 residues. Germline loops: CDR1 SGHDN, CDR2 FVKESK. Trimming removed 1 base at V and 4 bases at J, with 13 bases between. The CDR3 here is CASSQVAGRSTGELFF. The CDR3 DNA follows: TGTGCCAGCAGCCAAGTCGCGGGGAGGAGCACCGGGGAGCTGTTTTTT.

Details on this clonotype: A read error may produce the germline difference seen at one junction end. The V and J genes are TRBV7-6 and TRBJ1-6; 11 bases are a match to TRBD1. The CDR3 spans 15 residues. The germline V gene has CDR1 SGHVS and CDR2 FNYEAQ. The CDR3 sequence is CASSTLGTGGSPLHF. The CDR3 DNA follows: TGTGCAAGCAGCACACTGGGGACAGGGGGGTCACCCCTCCACTTT.